Below, 6 T cell receptor beta chains from the same sample are listed, as sequenced in a study of blood T cell repertoires in COVID-19 (dated by TCRdb to about 2020). Library generation was performed with the immunoSEQ multiplex PCR assay. TCRdb limited this immuneACCESS table to in-frame rearrangements with V and J called. A share of clones is missing; checked studies link under half to unresolved V genes, and the rest is unexplained. For this sample the table gives more than 200,000 clones, of which approximately 80% were detected only once. 27% of the sample is taken by the ten largest. Sequenced: peripheral blood. Source of these receptors: a man between 35 and 55 years old with acute or convalescent COVID-19.

This chain connects TRBV9 to TRBJ1-4, with D unresolved. The CDR3 has 14 residues. The germline V gene encodes CDR1 SGDLS and CDR2 YYNGEE. The germline V and J ends were trimmed by 3 bases and 8 bases, with 14 bases remaining between them. CDR3 DNA: TGTGCCAGCAGCGCCCGAGGGCGTGGGGAAAAACTGTTTTTT. This sequence encodes CASSARGRGEKLFF.

The chain couples TRBV6-5 to TRBJ1-4, with D perhaps TRBD1 (5 bases). Germline V gene lookup returns CDR1 MNHEY and CDR2 SVGAGI. The V end lost 6 bases, the J end lost 4 bases, and 15 bases lay between the germline ends. The CDR3 contains 15 residues. The CDR3 coding sequence is TGTGCCAGCAGCGGGGTTCCGGGGGGTAATGAAAAACTGTTTTTT. Protein product: CASSGVPGGNEKLFF.

The chain links TRBV18 to TRBJ1-4, with D possibly being TRBD1 (6 bases). The CDR3 consists of 16 residues. V was pared by 5 bases and J by 7 bases, with 20 bases between. Germline loops: CDR1 KGHSH, CDR2 LQKENI. The CDR3 is CASSLTTGGTGEKLFF. CDR3 nucleotides: TGTGCCAGCTCATTGACGACAGGAGGTACGGGTGAAAAACTGTTTTTT.

This clone appeared once. In nucleotides, the CDR3 is TGTGCCAGCAGCTTAGATAGCGGGAGAGCGACCGGGGAGCTGTTTTTT. Translating gives CASSLDSGRATGELFF. This chain uses TRBV7-9 with TRBJ2-2; 9 positions agree with TRBD2. The CDR3 is 16 residues long. The germline CDR1 and CDR2 sequences are SEHNR and FQNEAQ (reference sequence). V lost 1 base, J lost 5 bases, and 5 bases stayed unmatched. The whole variable domain, remainder taken from reference TRBV7-9 and TRBJ2-2, is DTGVSQNPRHKITKRGQNVTFRCDPISEHNRLYWYRQTLGQGPEFLTYFQNEAQLEKSRLLSDRFSAERPKGSFSTLEIQRTEQGDSAMYLCASSLDSGRATGELFFGEGSRLTVL.

The rearrangement links TRBV19 to TRBJ1-1, with D possibly TRBD1 on 5 matching bases. The CDR3 spans 16 residues. CDR1 is LNHDA, CDR2 SQIVND, per germline (reference sequence). V lost 4 bases, J lost 1 base, and 16 bases lay in between. The CDR3, as DNA: TGTGCCAGTAGTAGCCCCGGTGGGGCCAGGAACACTGAAGCTTTCTTT. It translates to CASSSPGGARNTEAFF.

The chain has TRBV6-6 and TRBJ2-7; 7 bases fit TRBD2. Trimming at V came to 0 bases and at J to 5 bases, leaving 7 bases not matched to a gene. Germline values: CDR1 MNHNY, CDR2 SVGAGI (reference sequence). CDR3 length equals 15 residues. In nucleotides, the CDR3 is TGTGCCAGCAGTTACTCGTTGCGGGAGAACAACGAGCAGTACTTC. Protein product: CASSYSLRENNEQYF.